This record looks at one T cell receptor beta chain sequence and its context. The entry originates in a study of control samples from healthy donors and cancer patients. The method was immunoSEQ multiplex PCR; TCRdb's version includes in-frame clones alone and lacks a portion of them. This sample has around 130,000 clones, with around 92% found just once. The germline gives CDR1 MNHNY, CDR2 SVGAGI (reference sequence). This CDR3 is 16 amino acids long. V shed 0 bases and J shed 0 bases, with 9 bases lying between them. This chain joins TRBV6-6 and TRBJ1-5; D is undetermined. The sequence derives from a man aged 50 to 59 in good health. The material sequenced was blood. CDR3: CASSYSDANSNQPQHF. Here the CDR3 DNA reads TGTGCCAGCAGTTACTCGGACGCAAATAGCAATCAGCCCCAGCATTTT.